This T cell receptor (beta chain) stems from a study of blood T cell repertoires in COVID-19 (dated by TCRdb to the early 2020s). Study-level background: Samples covering the acute and convalescent phases of COVID-19 were provided by collaborators in the United States, Italy and Spain. The prospective study material was composed of cDNA or gDNA derived from T cells, B-cell-depleted T cells, or PBMCs. Deeply sampled blood TCRbeta repertoires from subjects exposed to, actively infected with, or recovered from COVID-19 were included in the dataset. A freely available public database, intended as a resource for researchers studying the immune response to SARS-CoV-2, is where the repertoires were released. The samples were drawn from the first 160 participants of the ongoing ImmuneRACE study and from about 1,200 subjects provided by 6 global collaborators. Sample metadata almost always included a de-identified subject ID, COVID-19 status, age in years and sex. Where available, HLA class I and class II types were obtained from metadata supplied by the sample provider rather than from assay-based typing.

TCRbeta CDR3 regions were amplified from genomic DNA by means of the immunoSEQ Assay, a bias-controlled multiplex PCR. As for how the authors treated the data: The number of nucleated cells in each sample was estimated by amplification of reference gene primers within the assay. To quantify the absolute abundance of each unique TCRbeta CDR3 rearrangement, sequence reads were collapsed and filtered. For each sample, productive Simpson clonality was calculated as the square root of Simpson's diversity index across productive rearrangements. TCRdb re-hosts the immuneACCESS table, in-frame sequences only. Its copies lack some clones; in the studies checked, an unresolved V gene accounts for under half of them, and the cause for the rest is not known. V and J calls and clone size are given by that table; D and trimming were obtained from the DNA. The sample data list just under 350,000 clones, and 90% to 95% of these were observed just once. The leading ten clones occupy around 3.3% of the sample.

Here is what the overall study found, with its caveats: How much clinical and demographic metadata was included differed by source and by participant, and the metadata was provided uncurated.

About this clone itself: Its cognate antigen has yet to be identified. No base-level quality is on record; no much larger clone is a single base apart.

A second Seattle source provided samples from volunteer blood donors who had recovered from COVID-19. Whole blood was collected in K2EDTA tubes by collaborating institutions according to the institutions' own protocols. For TCRbeta analysis, collaborators shipped samples as frozen whole blood, isolated PBMCs, or DNA extracted from either of those sample types. The CDR3 has 12 amino acids, counting the end cysteine and phenylalanine. The only DNA kept is the CDR3, 36 bases in frame from the first base. The junction carries 5 bases between V and J, which are trimmed by 0 bases and 5 bases respectively. The germline V gene (reference sequence) sets CDR1 to GTSNPN and CDR2 to SVGIG.

The source of this sequence is a woman under 30 who had recovered from COVID-19. Rearrangement joined TRBV30 to TRBJ2-1, with no reliable assignment of the D segment. The sample comprised peripheral blood. The CDR3 reads CAWSVQDNEQFF. In nucleotide form, the sequence is TGTGCCTGGAGTGTACAAGACAATGAGCAGTTCTTC.